This TCR beta chain was sequenced in a study of blood T cell repertoires in COVID-19 (dated by TCRdb to 2018 to 2021). In terms of the full investigation: Samples covering the acute and convalescent phases of COVID-19 were provided by collaborators in the United States, Italy and Spain. The prospective study material was composed of cDNA or gDNA derived from T cells, B-cell-depleted T cells, or PBMCs. Subjects who had been exposed to COVID-19, were actively infected with it, or had recovered from it provided the deeply sampled blood TCRbeta repertoires that made up the dataset. The repertoires were made available in a free public database intended to serve as a resource for research on the immune response to SARS-CoV-2. Samples were obtained from the ongoing ImmuneRACE study (first 160 participants) and from about 1,300 subjects provided by 6 global collaborators. Nearly every sample came with metadata listing a de-identified subject ID, COVID-19 status, age in years and sex. Where available, HLA class I and class II types were taken from metadata supplied by the sample provider and were not determined by assay-based typing. The study at large found these results: Clinical and demographic metadata were provided uncurated, with the amount varying by source and participant.

The immunoSEQ Assay, a bias-controlled multiplex PCR, was used to amplify TCRbeta CDR3 regions from genomic DNA. Under the source paper's analysis protocol: Within the assay, amplification of reference gene primers was used to estimate how many nucleated cells each sample contained. To quantify the absolute abundance of each unique TCRbeta CDR3 rearrangement, sequence reads were collapsed and filtered. For each sample, productive Simpson clonality was calculated as the square root of Simpson's diversity index across productive rearrangements. Here the immuneACCESS table is served through TCRdb, limited to in-frame sequences with V and J called. Missing clones are a known gap in these copies; in checked studies unresolved V genes cover under half, and the rest lacks a known reason. V and J calls and clone size are given by that table; D and trimming were obtained from the DNA. Here the sample has over 70,000 clones; over 60% occur a single time. The ten largest clones capture roughly 7.3% of the sample.

CDR1 and CDR2 (WSHSY, SAAADI) derive from the germline V gene. V drops 4 bases and J drops 6 bases, leaving 10 bases in between. The CDR3 runs 13 residues from the cysteine to the phenylalanine. Just CDR3 DNA is preserved here, 39 bases in frame from base 1. The collaborating institutions used their own protocols to collect whole blood in K2EDTA tubes. For TCRbeta analysis, collaborators shipped samples in one of three forms: frozen whole blood, isolated PBMCs, or DNA extracted from either of those sample types. About this clone: It has no known antigen specificity. No qualities accompany the bases; no much larger clone lies one base away.

The clonotype was recovered from a man aged 70-80 years with acute or convalescent COVID-19. The receptor chain draws on TRBV10-2 and TRBJ1-5, with the D gene uncertain. The specimen sequenced was peripheral blood. The CDR3 has the sequence CASSVAGVQPQHF. Read as DNA, the sequence is TGCGCCAGCAGTGTGGCAGGTGTTCAGCCCCAGCATTTT.